The 26 T cell receptor beta chains below all came from one sample that was sequenced in a study of a mutant IDH1 vaccine in newly diagnosed glioma. The method was immunoSEQ multiplex PCR; TCRdb's version includes in-frame clones alone and lacks a portion of them. The data hold about 36,000 clones, with roughly 78% observed a single time. Time point described: baseline, week 1 (first vaccination visit). Treatment indicated: pre-vaccination baseline after standard-of-care therapy. Source: PBMCs, taken from a glioma patient treated with radiotherapy, temozolomide or both. The source of these receptors is a man aged 35-49 years with glioma. Some clones in this sample may be carry-over from other donors' samples.

The rearrangement links TRBV7-2 to TRBJ2-7; 7 nucleotides match TRBD1. Germline loops: CDR1 SGHTA, CDR2 FQGNSA. The CDR3 contains 13 residues. The V gene end was trimmed by 5 bases and the J gene end by 3 bases; junction bases not matched to a gene: 4. CDR3 residues: CASSTRQGYEQYF. CDR3 coding DNA: TGTGCCAGCAGCACTAGACAGGGCTACGAGCAGTACTTC.

The J gene is TRBJ2-5, the V gene TRBV30; TRBD2 aligns across 8 bases. V shed 2 bases, J shed 5 bases, and the junction held 7 bases outside the gene matches. Germline CDR1 is GTSNPN and CDR2 is SVGIG (reference sequence). CDR3 length: 14 residues. The DNA of the CDR3 is TGTGCCTGGAGTCGGACTAGCTATTCGGAGACCCAGTACTTC. Translated: CAWSRTSYSETQYF.

The chain employs TRBV30 and TRBJ2-7; 7 positions agree with TRBD1. The CDR3 has 14 amino acids. V trimming: 1 base; J trimming: 4 bases; junction bases outside the gene matches: 7. Germline-derived CDR1 and CDR2 are GTSNPN and SVGIG (reference sequence). This CDR3 is CAWSARQGPYEQYF. The CDR3 DNA reads TGTGCCTGGAGTGCCAGACAGGGCCCATACGAGCAGTACTTC.

The gene calls are TRBV5-4 and TRBJ1-5, with D tentatively TRBD1 (5 bases). This CDR3 comprises 13 residues. The germline V gene encodes CDR1 SGHNT and CDR2 YYREEE (reference sequence). Trimming stripped 8 bases from V and 5 bases from J, with 14 bases between. Here the CDR3 DNA reads TGTGCCAGTGGGGACTCCCCTGATCAGCCCCAGCATTTT. Its translation: CASGDSPDQPQHF.

The chain combines TRBV10-2 with TRBJ1-6, with a possible D match to TRBD1 (5 bases). V was trimmed by 7 bases and J by 7 bases, leaving 17 bases between them. The CDR3 has 15 residues. Germline V gene data show CDR1 as WSHSY and CDR2 as SAAADI. This chain's CDR3 is CASIGTASGNSPLHF. CDR3 nucleotide sequence: TGCGCCAGCATTGGGACTGCCTCCGGGAATTCACCCCTCCACTTT.

The chain combines TRBV4-1 with TRBJ2-2, with TRBD1 identical over 8 bases. The germline gives CDR1 MGHRA, CDR2 YSYEKL. The ends lost 6 bases at V and 1 base at J; junction bases unmatched: 4. The CDR3 is 15 amino acids. Here the CDR3 reads CASRRTGGNTGELFF. Written as DNA, the CDR3 is TGCGCCAGCAGAAGAACAGGGGGGAACACCGGGGAGCTGTTTTTT.

The CDR3 DNA reads TGTGCCAGCAGCCCCCCTCCAAGGTTCAGGGGGGACCAAGAGACCCAGTACTTC. Residues: CASSPPPRFRGDQETQYF. The gene calls are TRBV4-2 and TRBJ2-5, with a possible D match to TRBD1 (7 bases). CDR3 length equals 18 residues. The germline V and J ends were trimmed by 4 bases and 0 bases, with 21 bases remaining between them. Per germline, CDR1 LGHNA and CDR2 YNFKEQ.

J is TRBJ2-1 and V is TRBV4-1, with 7 positions matching TRBD2. The CDR3 totals 16 residues. V shed 0 bases and J 7 bases; nucleotides not matched to a gene: 9. Germline V gene data show CDR1 as MGHRA and CDR2 as YSYEKL. The CDR3 DNA reads as TGCGCCAGCAGCCAAGACGGGACTATGCAATGGAATGAGCAGTTCTTC. Residues: CASSQDGTMQWNEQFF.

The rearrangement uses TRBV6-6 and TRBJ1-4; possibly TRBD1 for D (5 bases). Trimming took 0 bases from V and 8 from J, leaving 13 bases between them. CDR1 and CDR2 (germline): MNHNY, SVGAGI (reference sequence). The CDR3 is made up of 15 amino acids. The CDR3 is CASSYSGTTGEKLFF. CDR3 DNA: TGTGCCAGCAGTTACTCCGGGACTACTGGGGAAAAACTGTTTTTT.

The chain couples TRBV5-1 to TRBJ1-6; D ambiguous. Germline lookup yields CDR1 SGHRS and CDR2 YFSETQ. V shed 1 base and J shed 9 bases, with 11 bases lying between them. This CDR3 has 14 residues. CDR3 protein: CASSLKGEVSPLHF. Written as DNA, the CDR3 is TGCGCCAGCAGCTTGAAGGGAGAGGTTTCACCCCTCCACTTT. Full variable domain (remainder filled in from reference TRBV5-1 and TRBJ1-6): KAGVTQTPRYLIKTRGQQVTLSCSPISGHRSVSWYQQTPGQGLQFLFEYFSETQRNKGNFPGRFSGRQFSNSRSEMNVSTLELGDSALYLCASSLKGEVSPLHFGNGTRLTVT.

The rearrangement links TRBV20-1 to TRBJ1-2; D is undetermined. Germline CDR1 DFQATT, CDR2 SNEGSKA (reference sequence). V shed 5 bases and J shed 3 bases, with 4 bases lying between them. CDR3 size: 10 residues. The CDR3 reads CSASHYGYTF. The CDR3 DNA sequence: TGCAGTGCTTCCCACTATGGCTACACCTTC.

This clone has more than one count but fewer than ten. The V call is TRBV5-6, the J call TRBJ1-1, with TRBD1 identical over 7 bases. J lost 7 bases, V lost 6 bases, and 9 bases had no gene match. CDR1 and CDR2 from the germline V gene are SGHDT and YYEEEE. The CDR3 is 13 amino acids. The CDR3 spells CASTWTTGLEAFF. The CDR3 bases are TGTGCCAGCACTTGGACGACAGGGCTTGAAGCTTTCTTT.

The chain employs TRBV4-3 and TRBJ2-3, with 9 bases lining up with TRBD1. V lost 3 bases, J lost 5 bases, and 6 bases stayed unmatched. The CDR3 sequence is 15 residues long. Germline assignment: CDR1 LGHNA and CDR2 YSLEER. For the CDR3, the DNA is TGCGCCAGCAGCCACCGGACAGGGGAACTAGATACGCAGTATTTT. It is translated as CASSHRTGELDTQYF.

The J gene is TRBJ1-5, the V gene TRBV4-2, with a possible D match to TRBD1 (5 bases). Germline assignment: CDR1 LGHNA and CDR2 YNFKEQ. This CDR3 contains 16 residues. V dropped 0 bases and J dropped 7 bases, with 16 bases sitting between them. The CDR3 protein is CASSQDRTTEWQPQHF. The CDR3 nucleotides read TGTGCCAGCAGCCAAGATAGGACAACCGAGTGGCAGCCCCAGCATTTT.

This chain joins TRBV9 and TRBJ2-5, with 14 bases aligning to TRBD2. V dropped 0 bases and J dropped 2; count of bases not matched to a gene: 0. This CDR3 is built from 16 residues. CDR1 is SGDLS and CDR2 is YYNGEE in the germline V gene. The CDR3 region is CASSVGLAGGQETQYF. The CDR3 region has the DNA TGTGCCAGCAGCGTAGGACTAGCGGGGGGGCAAGAGACCCAGTACTTC.

The chain uses TRBV5-5 and TRBJ1-1; D unclear. The germline V gene has CDR1 SGHKS and CDR2 YYEKEE (reference sequence). V lost 0 bases, J lost 1 base, and 10 bases lay in between. This CDR3 is built from 15 residues. The CDR3 DNA follows: TGTGCCAGCAGCTTGGCCCTGACGGAGAACACTGAAGCTTTCTTT. Amino acids: CASSLALTENTEAFF. Full variable domain (outside the CDR3, taken from reference TRBV5-5 and TRBJ1-1): DAGVTQSPTHLIKTRGQQVTLRCSPISGHKSVSWYQQVLGQGPQFIFQYYEKEERGRGNFPDRFSARQFPNYSSELNVNALLLGDSALYLCASSLALTENTEAFFGQGTRLTVV.

The chain carries TRBV5-1 and TRBJ2-7; no clear D gene. The V end was cut by 0 bases, the J end by 5 bases, with 3 bases between. The CDR3 runs to 11 residues. Per the germline V gene, CDR1 is SGHRS and CDR2 is YFSETQ. The DNA of the CDR3 is TGCGCCAGCAGCTTGGGGCACGAGCAGTACTTC. Amino acids: CASSLGHEQYF. The variable domain in full, with the rest retrieved from reference TRBV5-1 and TRBJ2-7, is KAGVTQTPRYLIKTRGQQVTLSCSPISGHRSVSWYQQTPGQGLQFLFEYFSETQRNKGNFPGRFSGRQFSNSRSEMNVSTLELGDSALYLCASSLGHEQYFGPGTRLTVT.

The chain uses TRBV6-6 and TRBJ2-7, with D perhaps being TRBD1 or TRBD2 (6 bases each). The CDR3 runs 13 residues. The germline V gene has CDR1 MNHNY and CDR2 SVGAGI (reference sequence). V was pared by 7 bases and J by 3 bases, with 13 bases between. The CDR3 nucleotides read TGTGCCAGCATAGGGGGGAACTACTACGAGCAGTACTTC. This gives the protein CASIGGNYYEQYF.

The CDR3 is CASSVLTKDYTEAFF. The CDR3 coding sequence is TGTGCCAGCAGCGTATTGACCAAAGATTACACTGAAGCTTTCTTT. The chain joins TRBV9 to TRBJ1-1; D gene unclear. V lost 1 base to trimming and J lost 3 bases, with 13 bases between them. This CDR3 has 15 amino acids. Germline CDR1 is SGDLS and CDR2 is YYNGEE.

Only one count was recorded for this clone. The gene calls are TRBV2 and TRBJ2-6, with TRBD1 as a possible D gene (6 bases). The V gene's germline CDR1 is SNHLY and CDR2 FYNNEI. This CDR3 has 17 residues. The V gene lost 0 bases and the J gene lost 4 bases, with 13 bases spanning the gap. The CDR3 here is CASSEALGGSGANVLTF. The CDR3 DNA sequence: TGTGCCAGCAGTGAAGCGCTAGGGGGATCCGGGGCCAACGTCCTGACTTTC.

The chain's CDR3 is CASSGPGTGGNEQFF. CDR3 sequence (DNA): TGTGCCAGCAGCGGACCCGGGACAGGGGGCAATGAGCAGTTCTTC. The V gene is TRBV5-4, the J gene TRBJ2-1; TRBD1 matches 11 bases. Germline-derived CDR1 and CDR2 are SGHNT and YYREEE (reference sequence). The length of the CDR3 is 15 residues. Trimming cost V 4 bases and J 6 bases; bases outside gene matches: 6.

V and J are TRBV30 and TRBJ2-1; D is possibly TRBD2 (7 bases). Germline CDR1 and CDR2: GTSNPN and SVGIG (reference sequence). The CDR3 is made up of 16 amino acids. The V end lost 0 bases, the J end lost 0 bases, and 12 bases lay between the germline ends. The CDR3 loop reads CAWSVGGGASYNEQFF. The CDR3 DNA follows: TGTGCCTGGAGTGTAGGTGGGGGGGCCTCCTACAATGAGCAGTTCTTC. The complete variable domain, with remaining parts taken from reference TRBV30 and TRBJ2-1, reads SQTIHQWPATLVQPVGSPLSLECTVEGTSNPNLYWYRQAAGRGLQLLFYSVGIGQISSEVPQNLSASRPQDRQFILSSKKLLLSDSGFYLCAWSVGGGASYNEQFFGPGTRLTVL.

This chain links TRBV13 with TRBJ1-1; D is possibly TRBD1 (5 bases). The ends were cut back, 6 bases at V and 1 base at J, with 9 bases in the middle. Per the germline V gene, CDR1 is PRHDT and CDR2 is FYEKMQ (reference sequence). There are 13 residues in the CDR3. Here the CDR3 reads CASRWGRNTEAFF. DNA of the CDR3: TGTGCCAGCAGATGGGGGAGGAACACTGAAGCTTTCTTT.

The V call is TRBV19, the J call TRBJ1-6; D remains unclear. Germline V gives CDR1 LNHDA, CDR2 SQIVND (reference sequence). This CDR3 region has 14 residues. V lost 7 bases to trimming and J lost 10 bases, with 17 bases between them. The CDR3 is CASTGLSVNSPLHF. The CDR3 DNA follows: TGTGCCAGTACGGGCCTTAGCGTGAACTCACCCCTCCACTTT.

The rearrangement joins TRBV5-1 to TRBJ2-2, with a weak D call TRBD1 (5 bases). Trimming took off 7 bases at V and 4 bases at J, with 11 bases between the two ends. Germline CDR1 reads SGHRS; CDR2 reads YFSETQ. The CDR3 loop spans 13 amino acids. CDR3 in amino acids: CASQIQGTGELFF. CDR3 DNA sequence: TGCGCCAGCCAAATCCAGGGCACCGGGGAGCTGTTTTTT.

By share, this clone ranks as medium-sized. The genes are TRBV4-1 and TRBJ1-6; no definite D call. Trimming left V 3 bases short and J 0 bases short, with 21 bases between. The germline CDR1 and CDR2 sequences are MGHRA and YSYEKL. CDR3 size: 20 residues. The CDR3 spells CASSQGRSSSLSSYNSPLHF. The DNA for the CDR3 is TGCGCCAGCAGCCAGGGCAGGAGTAGTTCCCTAAGCTCCTATAATTCACCCCTCCACTTT.